This T cell receptor beta chain was documented in a study of T-cell memory formation after mild COVID-19. Study-level background: Largely, the TCR clusters proved donor specific. Overall study findings and caveats: CM and EM subsets held most contracting CD4+ clones; EMRA held CD8+ ones. That cross-reactive memory joined was suggested by some responding clones appearing in pre-infection memory.

Losses at the gene ends were 6 bases for V and 7 bases for J; bases not matched to a gene: 6. There are 15 residues in the CDR3. Germline lookup yields CDR1 MNHEY and CDR2 SMNVEV (reference sequence). TCRdb recomputed calls from the 5' RACE reads with MiXCR, one row per CDR3 protein. This sample has around 250,000 distinct CDR3 sequences, with approximately 10% found just once. This clonotype appeared a few times. Its antigen is currently unknown. Input material: PBMCs or a T cell subset sorted from them (not recorded which). This receptor was identified in a man between 18 and 35 years old who had mild COVID-19 (a few samples of this study predate the infection). Cell type and time point are not known. V is TRBV27 and J is TRBJ2-3; TRBD2 aligns across 14 bases. The CDR3 coding sequence is TGTGCCAGCAGCCCGACTAGCGGGGGGGGGAATACGCAGTATTTT. Translation: CASSPTSGGGNTQYF.